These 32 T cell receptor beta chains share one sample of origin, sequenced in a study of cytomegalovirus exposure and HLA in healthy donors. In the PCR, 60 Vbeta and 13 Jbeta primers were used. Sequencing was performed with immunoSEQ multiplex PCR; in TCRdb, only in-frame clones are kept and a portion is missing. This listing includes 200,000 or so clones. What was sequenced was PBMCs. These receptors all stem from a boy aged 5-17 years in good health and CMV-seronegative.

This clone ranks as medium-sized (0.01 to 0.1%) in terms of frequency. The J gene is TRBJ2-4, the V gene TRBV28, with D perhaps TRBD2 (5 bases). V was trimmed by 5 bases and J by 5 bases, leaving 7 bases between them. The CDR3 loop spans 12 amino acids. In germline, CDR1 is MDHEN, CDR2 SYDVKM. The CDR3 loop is CASSGLENIQYF. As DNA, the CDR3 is TGTGCCAGCAGTGGACTTGAAAACATTCAGTACTTC.

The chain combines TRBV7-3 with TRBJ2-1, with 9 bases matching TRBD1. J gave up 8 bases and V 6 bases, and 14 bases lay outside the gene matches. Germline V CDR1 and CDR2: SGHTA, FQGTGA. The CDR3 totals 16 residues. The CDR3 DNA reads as TGTGCCAGCAGGTCCATGGGGACAGGGTCCGTCGATGAGCAGTTCTTC. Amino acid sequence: CASRSMGTGSVDEQFF.

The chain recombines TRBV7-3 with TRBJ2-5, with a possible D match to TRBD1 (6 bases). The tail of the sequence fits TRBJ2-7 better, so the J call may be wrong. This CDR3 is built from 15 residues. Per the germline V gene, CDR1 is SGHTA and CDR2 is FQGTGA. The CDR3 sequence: CASSLTPGTSYEQYF. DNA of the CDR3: TGTGCCAGCAGCTTAACGCCTGGGACATCCTACGAGCAGTACTTC.

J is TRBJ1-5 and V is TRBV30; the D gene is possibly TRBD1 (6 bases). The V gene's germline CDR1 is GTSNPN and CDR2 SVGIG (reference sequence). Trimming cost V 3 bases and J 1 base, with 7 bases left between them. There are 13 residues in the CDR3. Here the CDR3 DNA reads TGTGCCTGGAGGGACAGCAGCAATCAGCCCCAGCATTTT. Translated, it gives CAWRDSSNQPQHF.

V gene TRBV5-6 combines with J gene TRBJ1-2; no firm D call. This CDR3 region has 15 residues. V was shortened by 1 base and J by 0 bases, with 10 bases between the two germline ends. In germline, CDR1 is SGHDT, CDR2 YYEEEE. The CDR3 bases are TGTGCCAGCAGCTTGTGGCCGACATCTAACTATGGCTACACCTTC. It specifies CASSLWPTSNYGYTF.

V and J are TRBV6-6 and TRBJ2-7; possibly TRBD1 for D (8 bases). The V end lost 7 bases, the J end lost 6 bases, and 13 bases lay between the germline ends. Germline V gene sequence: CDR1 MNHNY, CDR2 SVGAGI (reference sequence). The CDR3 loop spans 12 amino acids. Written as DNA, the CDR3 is TGTGCCAGCACAACAGGGGGGGTCGAGCAGTACTTC. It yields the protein CASTTGGVEQYF.

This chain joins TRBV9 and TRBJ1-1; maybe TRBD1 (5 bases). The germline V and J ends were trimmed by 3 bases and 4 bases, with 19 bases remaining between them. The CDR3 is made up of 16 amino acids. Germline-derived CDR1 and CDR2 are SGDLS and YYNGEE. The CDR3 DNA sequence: TGTGCCAGCAGCGCCCCAGGACGGAGGGGAACCACTGAAGCTTTCTTT. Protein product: CASSAPGRRGTTEAFF.

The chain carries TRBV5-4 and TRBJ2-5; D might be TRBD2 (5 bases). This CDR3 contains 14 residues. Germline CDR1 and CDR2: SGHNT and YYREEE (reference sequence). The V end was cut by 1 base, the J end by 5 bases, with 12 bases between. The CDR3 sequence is CASSLWIARETQYF. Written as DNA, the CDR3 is TGTGCCAGCAGCTTGTGGATAGCGCGGGAGACCCAGTACTTC. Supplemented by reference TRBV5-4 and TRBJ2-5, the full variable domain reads ETGVTQSPTHLIKTRGQQVTLRCSSQSGHNTVSWYQQALGQGPQFIFQYYREEENGRGNFPPRFSGLQFPNYSSELNVNALELDDSALYLCASSLWIARETQYFGPGTRLLVL.

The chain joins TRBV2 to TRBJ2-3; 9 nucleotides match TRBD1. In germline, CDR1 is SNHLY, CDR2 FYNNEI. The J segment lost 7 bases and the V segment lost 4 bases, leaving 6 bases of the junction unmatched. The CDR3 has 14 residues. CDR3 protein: CASSADRGKNTQYF. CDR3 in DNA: TGTGCCAGCAGTGCGGACAGGGGAAAAAATACGCAGTATTTT.

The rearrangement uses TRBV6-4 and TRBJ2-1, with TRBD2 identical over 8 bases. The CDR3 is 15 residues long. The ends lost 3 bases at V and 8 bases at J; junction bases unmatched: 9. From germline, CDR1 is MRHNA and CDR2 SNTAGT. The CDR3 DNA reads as TGTGCCAGCAGTGAGCGACGCGGGGGGTGGGATGAGCAGTTCTTC. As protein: CASSERRGGWDEQFF.

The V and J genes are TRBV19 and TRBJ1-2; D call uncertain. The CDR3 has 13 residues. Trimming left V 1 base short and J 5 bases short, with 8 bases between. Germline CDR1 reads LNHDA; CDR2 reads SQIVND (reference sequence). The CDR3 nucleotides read TGTGCCAGTAGTATAGGCGGGTCATATGGCTACACCTTC. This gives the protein CASSIGGSYGYTF.

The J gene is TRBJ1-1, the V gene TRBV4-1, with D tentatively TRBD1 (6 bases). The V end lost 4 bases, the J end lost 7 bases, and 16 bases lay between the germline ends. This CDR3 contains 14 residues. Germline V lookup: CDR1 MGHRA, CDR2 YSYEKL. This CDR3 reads CASSPTGQRYEAFF. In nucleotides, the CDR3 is TGCGCCAGCAGCCCCACAGGACAGCGATATGAAGCTTTCTTT.

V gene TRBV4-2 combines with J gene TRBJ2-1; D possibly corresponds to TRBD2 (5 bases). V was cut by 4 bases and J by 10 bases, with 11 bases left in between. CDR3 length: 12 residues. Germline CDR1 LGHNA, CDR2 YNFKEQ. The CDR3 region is CASSRTRDEQFF. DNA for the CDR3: TGTGCCAGCAGCCGCACTAGAGACGAGCAGTTCTTC.

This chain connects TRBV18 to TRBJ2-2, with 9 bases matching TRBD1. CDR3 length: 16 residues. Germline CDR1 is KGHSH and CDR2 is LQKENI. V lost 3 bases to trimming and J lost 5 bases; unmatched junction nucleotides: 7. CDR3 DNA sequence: TGTGCCAGCTCACCTTACAGGGGGCGAGAGACCGGGGAGCTGTTTTTT. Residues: CASSPYRGRETGELFF.

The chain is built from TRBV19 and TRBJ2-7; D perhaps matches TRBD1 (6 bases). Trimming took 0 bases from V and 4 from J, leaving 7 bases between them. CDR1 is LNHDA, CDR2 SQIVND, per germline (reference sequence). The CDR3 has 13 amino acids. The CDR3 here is CASSIEQGYEQYF. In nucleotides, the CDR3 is TGTGCCAGTAGTATAGAACAGGGTTACGAGCAGTACTTC.

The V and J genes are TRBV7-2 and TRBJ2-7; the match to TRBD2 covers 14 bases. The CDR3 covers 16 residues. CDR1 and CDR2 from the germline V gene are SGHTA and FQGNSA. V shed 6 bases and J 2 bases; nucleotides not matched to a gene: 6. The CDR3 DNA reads TGTGCCAGCAGTTGGACTAGCGGGGGGTTCACCTACGAGCAGTACTTC. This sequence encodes CASSWTSGGFTYEQYF. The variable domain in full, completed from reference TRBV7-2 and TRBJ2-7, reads GAGVSQSPSNKVTEKGKDVELRCDPISGHTALYWYRQSLGQGLEFLIYFQGNSAPDKSGLPSDRFSAERTGGSVSTLTIQRTQQEDSAVYLCASSWTSGGFTYEQYFGPGTRLTVT.

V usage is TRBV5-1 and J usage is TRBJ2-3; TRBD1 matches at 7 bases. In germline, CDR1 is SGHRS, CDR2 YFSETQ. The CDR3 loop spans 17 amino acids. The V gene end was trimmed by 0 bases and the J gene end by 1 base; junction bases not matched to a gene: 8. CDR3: CASSLVPPGQRTDTQYF. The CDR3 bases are TGCGCCAGCAGCTTGGTTCCTCCGGGACAGCGCACAGATACGCAGTATTTT.

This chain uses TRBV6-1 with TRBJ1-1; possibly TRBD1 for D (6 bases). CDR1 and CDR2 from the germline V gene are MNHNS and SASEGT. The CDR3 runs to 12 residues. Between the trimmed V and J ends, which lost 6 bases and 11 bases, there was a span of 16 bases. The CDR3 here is CASRATGIRAFF. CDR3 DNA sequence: TGTGCCAGCAGGGCTACAGGGATTCGGGCTTTCTTT.

The CDR3 coding sequence is TGCGCCAGCAGCCCCAGGGACAGGGATCGTTCACCCCTCCACTTT. It is translated as CASSPRDRDRSPLHF. The chain recombines TRBV4-3 with TRBJ1-6; the match to TRBD1 covers 9 bases. Unmatched junction bases numbered 7, after V lost 4 bases and J lost 9 bases. The CDR3 spans 15 residues. Germline V gene data show CDR1 as LGHNA and CDR2 as YSLEER.

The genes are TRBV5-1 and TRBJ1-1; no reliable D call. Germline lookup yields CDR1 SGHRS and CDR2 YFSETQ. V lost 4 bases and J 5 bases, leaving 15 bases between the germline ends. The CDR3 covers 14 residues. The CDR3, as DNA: TGCGCCAGCAGCCCTGGGCCCACCGAGACTGAAGCTTTCTTT. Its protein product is CASSPGPTETEAFF.

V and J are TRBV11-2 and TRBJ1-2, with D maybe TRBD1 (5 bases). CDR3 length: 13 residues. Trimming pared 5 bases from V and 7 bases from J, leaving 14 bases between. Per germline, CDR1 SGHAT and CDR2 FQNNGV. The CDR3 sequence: CASSPRQSSGYTF. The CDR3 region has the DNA TGTGCCAGCAGCCCTAGACAGTCTTCTGGCTACACCTTC.

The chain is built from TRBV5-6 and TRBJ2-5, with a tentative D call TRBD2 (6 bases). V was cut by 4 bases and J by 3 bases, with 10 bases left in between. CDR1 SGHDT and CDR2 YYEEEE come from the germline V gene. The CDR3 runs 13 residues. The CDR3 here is CASSGGLEETQYF. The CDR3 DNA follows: TGTGCCAGCAGCGGGGGACTGGAAGAGACCCAGTACTTC.

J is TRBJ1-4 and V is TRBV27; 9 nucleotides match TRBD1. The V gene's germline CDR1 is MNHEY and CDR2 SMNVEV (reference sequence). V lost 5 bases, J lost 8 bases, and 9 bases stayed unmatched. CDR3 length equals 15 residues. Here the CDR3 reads CASSLQGQGLEKLFF. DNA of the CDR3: TGTGCCAGCAGTCTCCAGGGACAGGGTTTAGAAAAACTGTTTTTT.

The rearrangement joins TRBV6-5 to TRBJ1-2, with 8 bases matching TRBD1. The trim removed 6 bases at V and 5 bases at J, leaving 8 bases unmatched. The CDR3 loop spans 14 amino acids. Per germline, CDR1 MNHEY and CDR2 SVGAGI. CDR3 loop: CASSLDRVRYGYTF. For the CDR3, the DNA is TGTGCCAGCAGCTTGGACAGGGTCCGGTATGGCTACACCTTC.

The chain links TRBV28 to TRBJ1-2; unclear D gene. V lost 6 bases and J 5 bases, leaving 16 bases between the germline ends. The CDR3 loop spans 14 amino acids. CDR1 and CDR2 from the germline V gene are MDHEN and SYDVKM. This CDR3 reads CASRDTARLYGYTF. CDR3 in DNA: TGTGCCAGCAGGGATACAGCCAGGCTATATGGCTACACCTTC.

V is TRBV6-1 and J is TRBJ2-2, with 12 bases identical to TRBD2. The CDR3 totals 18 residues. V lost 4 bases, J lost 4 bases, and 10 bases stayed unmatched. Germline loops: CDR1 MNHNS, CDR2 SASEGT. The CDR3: CASSVGVLAGGRTGELFF. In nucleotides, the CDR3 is TGTGCCAGCAGTGTCGGGGTTCTAGCGGGGGGGCGCACCGGGGAGCTGTTTTTT.

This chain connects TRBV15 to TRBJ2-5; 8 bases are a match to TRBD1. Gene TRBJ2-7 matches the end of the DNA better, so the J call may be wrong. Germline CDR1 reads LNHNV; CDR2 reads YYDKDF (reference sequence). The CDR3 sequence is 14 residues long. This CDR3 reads CATSRTGDPYEQYF. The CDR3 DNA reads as TGTGCCACCAGCAGGACAGGGGACCCCTACGAGCAGTACTTC.

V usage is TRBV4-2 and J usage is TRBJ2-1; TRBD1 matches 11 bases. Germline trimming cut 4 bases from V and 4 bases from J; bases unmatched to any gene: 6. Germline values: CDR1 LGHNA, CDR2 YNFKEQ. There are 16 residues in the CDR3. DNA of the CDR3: TGTGCCAGCAGCCGACAGGGACAGGGGGTGTACAATGAGCAGTTCTTC. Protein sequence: CASSRQGQGVYNEQFF.

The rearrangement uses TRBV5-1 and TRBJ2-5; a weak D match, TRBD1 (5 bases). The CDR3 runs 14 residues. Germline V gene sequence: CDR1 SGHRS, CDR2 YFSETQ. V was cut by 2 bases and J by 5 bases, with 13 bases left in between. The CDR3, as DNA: TGCGCCAGCAGCTTAAGGGGATTACAGGAGACCCAGTACTTC. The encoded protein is CASSLRGLQETQYF.

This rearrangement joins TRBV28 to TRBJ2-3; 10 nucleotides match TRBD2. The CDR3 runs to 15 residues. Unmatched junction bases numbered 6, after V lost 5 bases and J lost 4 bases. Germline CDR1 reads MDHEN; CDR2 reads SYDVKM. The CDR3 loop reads CASSPPSGGPDTQYF. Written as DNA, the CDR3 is TGTGCCAGCAGTCCGCCTAGCGGGGGCCCAGATACGCAGTATTTT.

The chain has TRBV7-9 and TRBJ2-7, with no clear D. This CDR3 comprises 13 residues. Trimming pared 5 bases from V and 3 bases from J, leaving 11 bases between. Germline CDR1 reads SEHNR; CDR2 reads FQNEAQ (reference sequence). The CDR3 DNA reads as TGTGCCAGCAGCCATGGCCGCGGCTACGAGCAGTACTTC. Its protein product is CASSHGRGYEQYF.

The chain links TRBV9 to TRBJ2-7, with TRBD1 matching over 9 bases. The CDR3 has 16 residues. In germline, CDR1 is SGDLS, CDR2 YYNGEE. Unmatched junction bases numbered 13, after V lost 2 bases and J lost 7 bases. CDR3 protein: CASSVGPGQGGEEQYF. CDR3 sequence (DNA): TGTGCCAGCAGCGTGGGGCCGGGACAGGGAGGAGAGGAGCAGTACTTC.